This T cell receptor beta chain is from a study of blood T cell repertoires in COVID-19 (dated by TCRdb to the early 2020s). Regarding the study in general: Samples from collaborators originated in the United States, Italy and Spain and spanned both the acute and convalescent phases of COVID-19. HLA class I and class II types, where available, came from metadata supplied by the sample provider rather than from assay-based typing. The repertoires were released in a freely available public database meant as a resource for research on the immune response to SARS-CoV-2. Samples came from the ongoing ImmuneRACE study (first 160 participants) plus 1,254 subjects from 6 global collaborators. Sample metadata almost always included a de-identified subject ID, COVID-19 status, age in years and sex. The prospective study material was composed of cDNA or gDNA derived from T cells, B-cell-depleted T cells, or PBMCs. Subjects who had been exposed to COVID-19, were actively infected with it, or had recovered from it provided the deeply sampled blood TCRbeta repertoires that made up the dataset. What the study reported, not specific to this receptor: The quantity of clinical and demographic metadata differed by source and by participant and was supplied without curation.

In the prospective study, participants were roughly 18 to 100 years old, resided in about two dozen geographic areas of the United States, and were enrolled through a virtual design. To assign participants to cohorts, the prospective study relied on clinical history that participants themselves reported in a screening survey and a study questionnaire. Exposed participants had been in contact, within 2 weeks of entering the study, with a person who had a PCR-confirmed or clinician-diagnosed case of COVID-19. In the prospective study, whole blood, serum and a nasopharyngeal or oropharyngeal swab were collected from each participant by mobile phlebotomists. Over a roughly two-month period, participants in the prospective study had the option of providing additional blood draws and questionnaires. Prospective study blood samples were shipped either frozen or at room temperature before DNA extraction.

The CDR3 numbers 15 residues from cysteine through phenylalanine. Only the CDR3 portion is preserved as DNA: 45 bases, with reading frame beginning at the first base. The junction shows trimming of 6 bases on V and 0 bases on J, plus 14 bases between the germline ends. CDR1 and CDR2 were assigned from the germline V gene as MDHEN and SYDVKM. TCRbeta CDR3 regions were amplified from genomic DNA by means of the immunoSEQ Assay, a bias-controlled multiplex PCR. On the authors' methods: Within the assay, amplification of reference gene primers was used to estimate how many nucleated cells each sample contained. Sequence reads were collapsed and filtered to measure the absolute abundance of every unique TCRbeta CDR3 rearrangement. For each sample, productive Simpson clonality was calculated by taking the square root of Simpson's diversity index across productive rearrangements. The source is immuneACCESS, and TCRdb retained only in-frame sequences with V and J called. Part of the clones is not carried over; for the studies checked, unresolved V genes explain less than half of this, and the remainder is unexplained. The DNA gave D and trimming, while V, J and clone size come from that table. Present in this sample are fewer than 350,000 clones, 91% of which were seen just once. About 3% of the sample is held by the ten biggest clonotypes.

Worth noting for this clone: The antigen it recognizes is unknown. Nothing much larger sits one base from this clone, and base qualities are not available.

The receptor was derived from a man aged 35-49 years who had been exposed to COVID-19. This receptor chain uses TRBV28 and TRBJ1-2; the D gene is possibly TRBD1, with 5 bases matching. Sequenced sample: PBMCs or T cells enriched from blood (not recorded which). The nucleotide sequence is given as TGTGCCAGCAGACCAGAGGACACGGCTAACTATGGCTACACCTTC. The resulting protein is CASRPEDTANYGYTF.